This entry concerns a single T cell receptor (beta chain). The data derive from a study of low-dose radiotherapy and immunotherapy resistance in tumors. The ends were cut back, 6 bases at V and 1 base at J, with 10 bases in the middle. The CDR3 is 13 amino acids. CDR1 is SEHNR, CDR2 FQNEAQ, per germline (reference sequence). TRAV- and TRBV-specific primers primed first-strand cDNA, covering alpha and beta chains. A constant-region primer paired with the V-primer adapter amplified TCRs over 20 PCR cycles. TCRdb reprocessed the reads with MiXCR, giving one entry per CDR3 protein. The sample contains roughly 6,300 distinct CDR3 sequences, about four fifths of which appear only once.

The chain uses TRBV7-9 and TRBJ2-7; tentative D call: TRBD2 (6 bases). The source of this sequence is a human donor with advanced metastatic prostate, ovarian, gallbladder or colorectal cancer (not recorded which). This table probably holds off-target reads from a library built for another chain. The CDR3 sequence is CASRSGVSYEQYF. The CDR3 DNA reads TGTGCCAGCAGGTCGGGGGTGTCCTACGAGCAGTACTTC.